This TCR beta chain emerged from a study of T cells in localized non-small cell lung cancer. General study findings and limits: Detection in adjacent lung was observed for a median roughly 57 of the top 100 tumor clones. Since sequencing was restricted to only one region of the tumor, intratumor heterogeneity remains a possibility. Uninvolved adjacent lung had higher T cell clonality than tumor and all other tissues. Overall survival was longer when the density of T cells in the blood was higher.

Concerning this clone itself: Its antigen is currently unknown.

Sequencing used immunoSEQ multiplex PCR; TCRdb keeps in-frame clones, though not all of them. Here the sample spans tens of thousands of clones, roughly 80% being singletons. This CDR3 has 16 residues. Germline lookup yields CDR1 MNHEY and CDR2 SMNVEV (reference sequence). The V end lost 5 bases, the J end lost 3 bases, and 18 bases lay between the germline ends. The sample was peripheral blood, taken before any cancer treatment. This clonotype was obtained from a man between 40 and 69 years old with stage III squamous cell lung carcinoma. This chain joins TRBV27 and TRBJ2-3, with D perhaps matching TRBD1 (6 bases). DNA for the CDR3: TGTGCCAGCAGTACACAAATTAGACAGGAAACAGATACGCAGTATTTT. Its protein product is CASSTQIRQETDTQYF.